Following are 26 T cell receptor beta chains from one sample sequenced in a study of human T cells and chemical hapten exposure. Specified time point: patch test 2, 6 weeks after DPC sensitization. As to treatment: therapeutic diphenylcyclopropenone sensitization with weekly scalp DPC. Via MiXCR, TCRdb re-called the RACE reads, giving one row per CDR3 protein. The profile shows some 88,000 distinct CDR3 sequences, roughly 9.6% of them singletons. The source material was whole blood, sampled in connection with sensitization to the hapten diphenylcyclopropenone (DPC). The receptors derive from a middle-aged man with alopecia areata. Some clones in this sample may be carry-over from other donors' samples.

DNA of the CDR3: TGTGCCAGCAGTCGCGGACTGGCATCCTACGAGCAGTACGTC. Translated: CASSRGLASYEQYV. The rearrangement joins TRBV6-1 to TRBJ2-7; D is possibly TRBD2 (5 bases). V shed 5 bases and J shed 1 base, with 12 bases lying between them. Per the germline V gene, CDR1 is MNHNS and CDR2 is SASEGT. This CDR3 region has 14 residues.

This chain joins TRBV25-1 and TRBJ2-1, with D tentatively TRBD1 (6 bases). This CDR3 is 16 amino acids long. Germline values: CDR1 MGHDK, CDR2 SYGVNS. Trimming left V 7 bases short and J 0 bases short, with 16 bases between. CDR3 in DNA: TGTGCCAGCACAAGGGGGACGTCGAGCTCCTACAATGAGCAGTTCTTC. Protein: CASTRGTSSSYNEQFF.

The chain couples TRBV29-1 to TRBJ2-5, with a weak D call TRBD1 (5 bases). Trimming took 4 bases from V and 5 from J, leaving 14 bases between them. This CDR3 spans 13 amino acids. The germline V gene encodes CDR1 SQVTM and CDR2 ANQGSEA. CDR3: CSVGRLQAETQYF. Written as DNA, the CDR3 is TGCAGCGTTGGACGTTTACAGGCGGAGACCCAGTACTTC. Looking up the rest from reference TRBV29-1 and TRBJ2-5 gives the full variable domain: SAVISQKPSRDICQRGTSLTIQCQVDSQVTMMFWYRQQPGQSLTLIATANQGSEATYESGFVIDKFPISRPNLTFSTLTVSNMSPEDSSIYLCSVGRLQAETQYFGPGTRLLVL.

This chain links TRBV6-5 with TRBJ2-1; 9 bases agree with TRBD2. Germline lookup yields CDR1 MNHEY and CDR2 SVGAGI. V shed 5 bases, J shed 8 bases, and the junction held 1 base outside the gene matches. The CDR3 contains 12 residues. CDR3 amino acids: CASSRTSDEQFF. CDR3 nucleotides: TGTGCCAGCAGTCGGACTAGCGATGAGCAGTTCTTC.

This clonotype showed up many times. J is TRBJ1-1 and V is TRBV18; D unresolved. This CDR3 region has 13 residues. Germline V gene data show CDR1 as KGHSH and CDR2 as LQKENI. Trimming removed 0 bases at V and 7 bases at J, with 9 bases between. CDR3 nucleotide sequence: TGTGCCAGCTCACCACCCCCGGGTAATGAAGCTTTCTTT. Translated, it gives CASSPPPGNEAFF.

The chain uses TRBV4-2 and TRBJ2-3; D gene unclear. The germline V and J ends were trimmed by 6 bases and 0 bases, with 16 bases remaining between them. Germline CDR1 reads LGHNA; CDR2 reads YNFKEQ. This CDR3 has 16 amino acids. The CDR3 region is CASRRGSELSTDTQYF. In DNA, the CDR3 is TGTGCCAGCAGACGAGGATCAGAACTTAGCACAGATACGCAGTATTTT.

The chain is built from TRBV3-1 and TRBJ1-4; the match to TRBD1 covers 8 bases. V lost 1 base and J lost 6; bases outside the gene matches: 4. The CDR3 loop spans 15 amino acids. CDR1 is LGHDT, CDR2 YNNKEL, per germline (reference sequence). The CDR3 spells CASSQGTGRHEKLFF. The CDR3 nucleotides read TGTGCCAGCAGCCAAGGGACAGGGAGGCATGAAAAACTGTTTTTT.

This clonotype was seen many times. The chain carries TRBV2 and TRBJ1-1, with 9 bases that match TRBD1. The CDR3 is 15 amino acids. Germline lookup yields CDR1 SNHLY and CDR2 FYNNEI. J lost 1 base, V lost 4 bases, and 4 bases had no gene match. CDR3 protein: CASSVNRGPNTEAFF. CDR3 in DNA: TGTGCCAGCAGTGTCAACAGGGGGCCGAACACTGAAGCTTTCTTT.

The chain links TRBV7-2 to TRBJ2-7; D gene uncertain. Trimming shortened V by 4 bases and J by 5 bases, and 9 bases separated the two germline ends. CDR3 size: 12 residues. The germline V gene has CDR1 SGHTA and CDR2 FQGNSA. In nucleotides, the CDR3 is TGTGCCAGCAGCTCCTGGTCCCACGAGCAGTACTTC. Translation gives CASSSWSHEQYF.

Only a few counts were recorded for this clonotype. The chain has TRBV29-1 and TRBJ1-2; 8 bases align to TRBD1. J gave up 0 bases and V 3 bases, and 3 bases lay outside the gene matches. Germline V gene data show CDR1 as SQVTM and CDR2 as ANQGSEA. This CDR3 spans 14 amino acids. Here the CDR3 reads CSVDRGPSNYGYTF. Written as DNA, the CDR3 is TGCAGCGTTGACAGGGGGCCGTCTAACTATGGCTACACCTTC.

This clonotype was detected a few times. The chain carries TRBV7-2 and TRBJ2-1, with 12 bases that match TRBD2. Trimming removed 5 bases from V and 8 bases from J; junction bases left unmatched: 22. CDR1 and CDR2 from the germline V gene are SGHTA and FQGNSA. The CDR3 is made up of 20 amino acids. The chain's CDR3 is CASSPSRGQETSGRFYEQFF. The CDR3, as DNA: TGTGCCAGCAGCCCATCCCGGGGGCAGGAAACTAGCGGGAGGTTCTATGAGCAGTTCTTC.

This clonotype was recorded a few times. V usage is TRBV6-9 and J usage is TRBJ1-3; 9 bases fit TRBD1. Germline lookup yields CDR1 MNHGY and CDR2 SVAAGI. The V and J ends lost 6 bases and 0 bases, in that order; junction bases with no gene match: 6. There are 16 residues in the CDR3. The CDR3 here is CASSYGTGNSGNTIYF. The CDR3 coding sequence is TGTGCCAGCAGCTACGGGACAGGGAACTCTGGAAACACCATATATTTT.

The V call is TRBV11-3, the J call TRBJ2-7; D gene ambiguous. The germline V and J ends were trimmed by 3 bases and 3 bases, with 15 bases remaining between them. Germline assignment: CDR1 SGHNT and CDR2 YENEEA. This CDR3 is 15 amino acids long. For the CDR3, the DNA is TGTGCCAGCAGCTTTTTTTCCGAAGCGTTCTACGAGCAGTACGTC. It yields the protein CASSFFSEAFYEQYV.

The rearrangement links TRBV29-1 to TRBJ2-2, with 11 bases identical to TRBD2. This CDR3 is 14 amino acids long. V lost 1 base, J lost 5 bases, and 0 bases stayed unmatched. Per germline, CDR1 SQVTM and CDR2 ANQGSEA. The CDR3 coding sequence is TGCAGCGTTGAAGGACTAGCGGGAACCGGGGAGCTGTTTTTT. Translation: CSVEGLAGTGELFF.

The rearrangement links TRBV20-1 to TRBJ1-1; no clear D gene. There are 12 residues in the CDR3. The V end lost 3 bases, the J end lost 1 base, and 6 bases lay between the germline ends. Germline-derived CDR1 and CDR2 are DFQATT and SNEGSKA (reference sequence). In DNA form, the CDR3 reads TGCAGTGCTAGTCGGTCGAACACTGAAGCTTTCTTT. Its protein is CSASRSNTEAFF.

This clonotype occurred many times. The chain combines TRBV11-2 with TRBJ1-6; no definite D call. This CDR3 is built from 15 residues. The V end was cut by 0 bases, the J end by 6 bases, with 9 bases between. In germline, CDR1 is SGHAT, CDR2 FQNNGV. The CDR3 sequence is CASSLDAIANSPLHF. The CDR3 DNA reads TGTGCCAGCAGCTTAGACGCGATAGCTAATTCACCCCTCCACTTT.

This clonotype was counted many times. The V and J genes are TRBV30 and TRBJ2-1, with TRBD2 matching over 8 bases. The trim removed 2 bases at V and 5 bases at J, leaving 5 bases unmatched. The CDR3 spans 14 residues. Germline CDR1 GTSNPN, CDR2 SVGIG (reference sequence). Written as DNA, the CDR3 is TGTGCCTGGAGTCCACTAGCGGCCAACAATGAGCAGTTCTTC. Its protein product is CAWSPLAANNEQFF.

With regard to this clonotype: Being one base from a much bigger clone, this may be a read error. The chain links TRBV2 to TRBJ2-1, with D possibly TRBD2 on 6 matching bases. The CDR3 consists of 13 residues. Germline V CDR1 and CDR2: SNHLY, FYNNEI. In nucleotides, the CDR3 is TGTGCCACCAGTGGGGACTTAGGCAATGAGCAGTTCTTC. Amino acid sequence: CATSGDLGNEQFF.

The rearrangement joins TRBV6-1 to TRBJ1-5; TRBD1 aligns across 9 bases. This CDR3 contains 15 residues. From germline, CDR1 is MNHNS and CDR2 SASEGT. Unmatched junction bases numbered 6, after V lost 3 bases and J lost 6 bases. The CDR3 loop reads CASSELDRGGQPQHF. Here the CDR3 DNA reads TGTGCCAGCAGTGAGTTGGACAGGGGTGGTCAGCCCCAGCATTTT.

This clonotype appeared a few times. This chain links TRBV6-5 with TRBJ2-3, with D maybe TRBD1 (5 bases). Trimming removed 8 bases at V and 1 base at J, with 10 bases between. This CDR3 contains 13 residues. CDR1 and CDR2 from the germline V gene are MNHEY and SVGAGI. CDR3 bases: TGTGCCAGCGGGGCCAGCGGCACAGATACGCAGTATTTT. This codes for CASGASGTDTQYF.

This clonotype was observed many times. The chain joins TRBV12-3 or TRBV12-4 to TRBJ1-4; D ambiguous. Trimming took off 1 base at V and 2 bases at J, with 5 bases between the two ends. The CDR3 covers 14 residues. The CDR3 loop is CASSLGRTNEKLFF. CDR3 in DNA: TGTGCCAGCAGTTTAGGCAGGACTAATGAAAAACTGTTTTTT.

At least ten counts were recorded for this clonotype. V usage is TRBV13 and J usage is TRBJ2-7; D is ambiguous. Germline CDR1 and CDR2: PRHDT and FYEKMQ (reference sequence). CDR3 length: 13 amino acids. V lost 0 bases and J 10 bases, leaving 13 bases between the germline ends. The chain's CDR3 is CASSLGSRPPQYF. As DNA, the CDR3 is TGTGCCAGCAGCTTAGGTTCGCGGCCCCCTCAGTACTTC.

The CDR3 loop is CAISVNGRYEQYV. In DNA, the CDR3 is TGTGCCATCAGTGTGAACGGCAGATACGAGCAGTACGTC. The J gene is TRBJ2-7, the V gene TRBV10-3; D not certain. The CDR3 is 13 amino acids. Trimming removed 4 bases at V and 4 bases at J, with 11 bases between. Looked up from germline, CDR1 is ENHRY and CDR2 is SYGVKD.

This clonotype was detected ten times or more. The CDR3 DNA follows: TGTGCCAGCAGCTCACAGGGGGCAGACACTGAAGCTTTCTTT. It specifies CASSSQGADTEAFF. The V gene is TRBV7-3, the J gene TRBJ1-1, with 9 nucleotides matching TRBD1. This CDR3 contains 14 residues. The V and J ends lost 4 bases and 3 bases, in that order; junction bases with no gene match: 3. Looked up from germline, CDR1 is SGHTA and CDR2 is FQGTGA.

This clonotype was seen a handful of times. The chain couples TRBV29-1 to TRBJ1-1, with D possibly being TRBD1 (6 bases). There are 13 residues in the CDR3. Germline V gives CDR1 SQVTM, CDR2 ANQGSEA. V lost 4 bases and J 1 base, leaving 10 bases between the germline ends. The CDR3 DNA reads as TGCAGCGTTGGGGGGGGGCCGAACACTGAAGCTTTCTTT. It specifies CSVGGGPNTEAFF.

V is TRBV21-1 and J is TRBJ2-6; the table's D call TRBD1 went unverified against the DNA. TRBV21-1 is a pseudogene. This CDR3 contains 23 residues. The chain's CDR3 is CASSKVPPYLTGPYPSGANVLTF. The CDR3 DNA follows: TGTGCCAGCAGCAAAGTTCCCCCATACTTGACAGGGCCTTATCCTTCTGGGGCCAACGTCCTGACTTTC.